One sample yielded the 8 T cell receptor beta chains listed below, sequenced in a study of T cell responses to AZD1222 COVID-19 vaccine. Data came from immunoSEQ multiplex PCR; TCRdb stores just in-frame clones and leaves some out. The sample lists approximately 150,000 clones; 80% to 95% were seen once. The source was peripheral blood, collected 28 days after the second AZD1222 dose. These receptors originate from an adult who received the AZD1222 COVID-19 vaccine.

V is TRBV28 and J is TRBJ2-7; the D gene could be TRBD1 or TRBD2 (6 bases each). From germline, CDR1 is MDHEN and CDR2 SYDVKM. Trimming removed 2 bases from V and 2 bases from J, with 10 bases in between. The CDR3 has 14 amino acids. The CDR3 sequence: CASSLVGGPYEQYF. CDR3 DNA sequence: TGTGCCAGCAGTTTAGTCGGGGGCCCCTACGAGCAGTACTTC.

V gene TRBV28 combines with J gene TRBJ2-7, with D perhaps TRBD1 or TRBD2 (5 bases each). Trimming removed 8 bases at V and 0 bases at J, with 20 bases between. CDR3 size: 16 residues. CDR1 is MDHEN, CDR2 SYDVKM, per germline. For the CDR3, the DNA is TGTGCCAGCTTCCCCCTTGGGGACGGACACTCCTACGAGCAGTACTTC. Amino acid sequence: CASFPLGDGHSYEQYF.

This chain connects TRBV11-2 to TRBJ1-5; D is ambiguous. Trimming cost V 4 bases and J 3 bases, with 10 bases left between them. The CDR3 is 14 residues long. Germline assignment: CDR1 SGHAT and CDR2 FQNNGV. CDR3 in DNA: TGTGCCAGCAGCTCCCGGGCCTCCAATCAGCCCCAGCATTTT. Translated: CASSSRASNQPQHF.

V and J are TRBV6-4 and TRBJ1-2; tentatively, D is TRBD1 (5 bases). The CDR3 spans 14 residues. V was trimmed by 9 bases and J by 7 bases, leaving 21 bases between them. Germline values: CDR1 MRHNA, CDR2 SNTAGT. DNA of the CDR3: TGTGCCAGAGTTCGACAGCGGGGTGGGTCTGGCTACACCTTC. This gives the protein CARVRQRGGSGYTF.

This clone has just a few counts. The rearrangement links TRBV5-4 to TRBJ2-7; a weak D match, TRBD2 (5 bases). The length of the CDR3 is 14 residues. Germline assignment: CDR1 SGHNT and CDR2 YYREEE (reference sequence). Trimming removed 4 bases at V and 1 base at J, with 12 bases between. This chain's CDR3 is CASSLRGGSYEQYF. The CDR3 DNA reads as TGTGCCAGCAGCCTCCGTGGAGGTTCCTACGAGCAGTACTTC. The whole variable domain, remainder taken from reference TRBV5-4 and TRBJ2-7, is ETGVTQSPTHLIKTRGQQVTLRCSSQSGHNTVSWYQQALGQGPQFIFQYYREEENGRGNFPPRFSGLQFPNYSSELNVNALELDDSALYLCASSLRGGSYEQYFGPGTRLTVT.

This sequence joins TRBV6-5 and TRBJ1-3; no clear D gene. V was pared by 3 bases and J by 0 bases, with 12 bases between. The germline gives CDR1 MNHEY, CDR2 SVGAGI. The length of the CDR3 is 16 residues. This CDR3 is CASSYGARFSGNTIYF. In nucleotides, the CDR3 is TGTGCCAGCAGTTATGGAGCTAGATTCTCTGGAAACACCATATATTTT.

The rearrangement links TRBV10-3 to TRBJ1-4; tentatively, D is TRBD1 (5 bases). Germline assignment: CDR1 ENHRY and CDR2 SYGVKD. V lost 3 bases to trimming and J lost 15 bases, with 14 bases between them. The CDR3 sequence is 12 residues long. This CDR3 reads CAISDFAGALFF. The CDR3 DNA reads as TGTGCCATCAGTGACTTCGCCGGGGCGTTGTTTTTT.

V gene TRBV9 combines with J gene TRBJ2-5, with a weak D call TRBD2 (6 bases). The CDR3 extends over 15 amino acids. Germline assignment: CDR1 SGDLS and CDR2 YYNGEE. Trimming left V 0 bases short and J 8 bases short, with 17 bases between. The CDR3 sequence is CASSVGGRPGGTQYF. CDR3 DNA sequence: TGTGCCAGCAGCGTAGGAGGCAGGCCCGGGGGAACCCAGTACTTC.